What follows is one T cell receptor beta chain and its context. In the authors' methods: The authors estimated nucleated cell counts from reference gene primer amplification. Some clones are missing from TCRdb's copy, which holds only in-frame ones; the method was immunoSEQ multiplex PCR. That table supplies the V and J calls and clone size; D and trimming were determined from the DNA. Of 50,000 to 65,000 clones listed, roughly 72% are singletons. The source of the sample is a study of blood T cell repertoires in COVID-19. Study overall: Some COVID-19 samples were acute and others convalescent; all came from the United States, Italy and Spain. The cDNA or gDNA used as material had been derived from T cells, B-cell-depleted T cells, or PBMCs.

Per the germline V gene, CDR1 is SGHTA and CDR2 is FQGNSA. V trimming: 1 base; J trimming: 5 bases; junction bases outside the gene matches: 1. This CDR3 comprises 14 residues. The material sequenced was peripheral blood. This clonotype was obtained from a woman in her 70s with COVID-19, enrolled during active disease. V gene TRBV7-2 combines with J gene TRBJ2-1; the match to TRBD2 covers 8 bases. The CDR3 spells CASSLGTSHNEQFF. The DNA of the CDR3 is TGTGCCAGCAGCTTAGGGACTAGCCACAATGAGCAGTTCTTC.